This T cell receptor beta chain was retrieved from a study of CD8+CD57+ T cells in acquired aplastic anemia. Whole-study findings and limits: Researchers report that 25 to 30 CD8+ CDR3 sequences appeared in both patients and controls.

With regard to this clonotype: Its antigen is not known.

Germline V gene sequence: CDR1 LNHDA, CDR2 SQIVND (reference sequence). There are 16 residues in the CDR3. CD8+CD57+ cell expansion, shown by flow cytometry, had occurred in the patients selected for sequencing. Each patient gave a blood sample that was collected before any therapy had been received. The use of genomic DNA as template underpinned the TCR beta VDJ and CDR3 profiling. TCRdb reprocessed the reads via MiXCR and lists one record per CDR3 protein. Seen here are 200,000 to 300,000 distinct CDR3 sequences, approximately 79% observed once, and the top ten hold 35% to 50%. The source is a human donor with aplastic anemia. The sample taken for sequencing was sorted CD4+, CD8+, or CD8+CD57+ T cells (not recorded which) from PBMCs. The V and J genes are TRBV19 and TRBJ2-7, with D maybe TRBD2 (6 bases). Written as DNA, the CDR3 is TGTGCCAGTAGTATAGCTAGCGAGGCGAACAATGCGGAGTTCTTCGTC. It encodes CASSIASEANNAEFFV.